The rows below give T cell receptor beta chains drawn from one sample of a study of blood T cells in healthy people across ages. TCRdb reanalysed the 5' RACE reads using MiXCR and keeps one entry per CDR3 protein. This repertoire shows fewer than 2,000,000 distinct CDR3 sequences, approximately 39% found once; its top ten account for around 23%. The sequencing sample was made of blood. The receptor set was obtained from a human donor in good health. CDR3s include the opening cysteine and the closing phenylalanine or tryptophan. The D gene is left open where the match is weak. Clone sizes are given selectively: once, few, many, or a class where the clone is expanded.

J	V	length	size	D	DNA	CDR3
TRBJ2-3	TRBV28	14	-	TRBD2	TGTGCCAGCAGTTTGAGCGGGGGGACAGATACGCGGTATTTT	CASSLSGGTDTRYF
TRBJ2-7	TRBV12-3/TRBV12-4	15	few	TRBD1	TGTGCCAGCAGTCGACAGGGGAGAGGGGGCTACGAGCAGTACTTC	CASSRQGRGGYEQYF
TRBJ2-1	TRBV6-2/TRBV6-3	12	-	-	TGTGCCAGCAGGGGGAGGTGGGATCAGCAGTTCTTC	CASRGRWDQQFF
TRBJ2-7	TRBV7-6	14	-	-	TGTGCCAGCAGCTTAACGCACGGGAACTACGAGCAGTACTTC	CASSLTHGNYEQYF
TRBJ2-3	TRBV2	13	-	-	TGTGCCAGCAGCCCCGGGCCGCGTCCTACGCAGTATTTT	CASSPGPRPTQYF
TRBJ2-3	TRBV18	14	few	-	TGTGCCAGCTCACCACCGGACGGCACAGATACGCAGTATTTT	CASSPPDGTDTQYF
TRBJ2-1	TRBV7-8	15	-	-	TGTGCCAGCAGCTCGGCGCGGGGCACCTACAATGAGCAGTTCTTC	CASSSARGTYNEQFF
TRBJ1-1	TRBV6-5	13	-	-	TGTGCCAGCAGTTACGGGGTGAACACTGACGCTTTCTTT	CASSYGVNTDAFF
TRBJ2-7	TRBV20-1	14	-	-	TGCAGTGCTAGGATCCAGGGATTTACCTACGAGCAGTACTTC	CSARIQGFTYEQYF
TRBJ2-6	TRBV12-3/TRBV12-4	13	-	-	TGTGCCAGCTGGCTCTCTGGGGCCAACGTCCTGACTTTC	CASWLSGANVLTF
TRBJ1-1	TRBV18	15	-	-	TGTGCCAGCTCACCCCTGCCCCTCCCCAACACTGAAGCTTTCTTT	CASSPLPLPNTEAFF
TRBJ1-1	TRBV5-1	16	-	-	TGCGCCAGCAGCTTGGAGCCCGGGCAGCCGAACGCTGAAGCTTTCTTT	CASSLEPGQPNAEAFF